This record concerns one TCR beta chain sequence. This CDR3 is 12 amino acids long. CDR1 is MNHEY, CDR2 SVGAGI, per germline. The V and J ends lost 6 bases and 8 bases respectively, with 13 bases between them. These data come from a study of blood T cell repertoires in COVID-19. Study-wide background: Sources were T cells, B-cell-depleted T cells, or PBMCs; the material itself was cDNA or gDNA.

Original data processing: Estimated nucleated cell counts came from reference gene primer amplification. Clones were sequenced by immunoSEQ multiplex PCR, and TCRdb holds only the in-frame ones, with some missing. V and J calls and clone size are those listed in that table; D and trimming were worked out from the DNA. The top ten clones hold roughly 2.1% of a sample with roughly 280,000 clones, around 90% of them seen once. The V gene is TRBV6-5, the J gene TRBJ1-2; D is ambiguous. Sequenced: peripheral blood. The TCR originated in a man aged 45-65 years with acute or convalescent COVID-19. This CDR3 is CASRPPRWGYTF. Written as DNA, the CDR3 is TGTGCCAGCAGACCCCCCCGGTGGGGCTACACCTTC.